This is a list of T cell receptor beta chains from one sample in a study of OX40 agonist ivuxolimab in advanced cancers. Produced via immunoSEQ multiplex PCR; TCRdb's table is partial and in-frame only. The sample includes more than 45,000 clones, 65% to 85% of them seen just once. The material sequenced was CD4+ or CD8+ T cells sorted from blood, taken in a trial of the OX40 agonist ivuxolimab. These receptors were obtained from an adult with an advanced solid tumor such as melanoma, head and neck, liver or kidney cancer. Both conserved end residues are trimmed from each CDR3. The order of the fields is clone size, V gene, CDR3 protein. Clone size is given for some rows only: seen once, a few or many times, or a class if the clone is expanded.

NA | TRBV5-5 | ASSLALQQGSTGNTIY
NA | TRBV9 | ASSVGPSDSNYGYT
NA | TRBV5-1 | ASSLGTSGGTDTQY
NA | TRBV7-2 | ASSLVGGQRGNEQF
NA | TRBV6-5 | ASRGWTGNTEAF
NA | TRBV18 | ASSPVDVYSGNTIY
NA | TRBV10-3 | AIKREDGRDRGQGNTIY
once | TRBV9 | ASSARGFTGELF
NA | TRBV10-3 | AIVERTGRETQY
few | TRBV6-6 | ASSPGQFNQPQH
once | TRBV5-1 | ASSLGGGDDGPQH
NA | TRBV11-2 | ASSQDRVYEQY
NA | TRBV9 | ASSAHGRSSYEQY
few | TRBV4-1 | ASSQAYRGRTEAF
NA | TRBV9 | ASSVAGGYQETQY
NA | TRBV7-2 | ASSSTVYGYT
NA | TRBV19 | ASSYQAGGLGEQF
NA | TRBV4-3 | ASSQDFTPYGYT
NA | TRBV4-3 | ASSQDYINQPQH
NA | TRBV6-1 | ASSFRDRATEAF
NA | TRBV6-5 | ATKTPGARRTQY
NA | TRBV9 | ASSALGGSSYNEQF
NA | TRBV14 | ASSQGGVWDYNEQF
few | TRBV2 | ASRRGTVDYGYT
NA | TRBV4-3 | ASSQDPQH
NA | TRBV18 | ASSPSSYEQY
NA | TRBV30 | ARDWRSNYGYT
NA | TRBV10-1 | ASSGGETNEKLF
NA | TRBV18 | ASSPDRVADTQY
NA | TRBV6-1 | ASSEHRETQY
NA | TRBV4-1 | ASSPFEGSFTGELF
NA | TRBV7-2 | ASSSTSGGYNEQF
NA | TRBV18 | ASSPRQGDQETQY
NA | TRBV30 | AWTSGANNEKLF
NA | TRBV25-1 | ASSAPGGLSSGANVLT
NA | TRBV9 | ASSAGQGGKTQY
NA | TRBV27 | ASSLTQGWSYNEQF
NA | TRBV6-5 | ASSYSAGVETQY
once | TRBV5-6 | ASSFDRVDGYT
NA | TRBV2 | ASVLAGAANEQF
NA | TRBV6-1 | ASSGQLPGGPQH
NA | TRBV12-5 | ASGLETQPQH
NA | TRBV6-6 | ATTESFNYGYT
NA | TRBV27 | ASSLTGNRDYGYT
NA | TRBV6-1 | ASRRQGGYETQY
once | TRBV7-2 | ASSLDRDTGELF
NA | TRBV7-8 | ASSLNLRTYEQY
few | TRBV19 | ASTSGYEQY
few | TRBV27 | ASKGGGLMDNSPLH
NA | TRBV28 | ASSPLDSPLH
NA | TRBV4-1 | ASSHDPGLADYNEQF
NA | TRBV7-2 | ASSLNREGSPLH
NA | TRBV6-6 | ASSYQGDQPQH